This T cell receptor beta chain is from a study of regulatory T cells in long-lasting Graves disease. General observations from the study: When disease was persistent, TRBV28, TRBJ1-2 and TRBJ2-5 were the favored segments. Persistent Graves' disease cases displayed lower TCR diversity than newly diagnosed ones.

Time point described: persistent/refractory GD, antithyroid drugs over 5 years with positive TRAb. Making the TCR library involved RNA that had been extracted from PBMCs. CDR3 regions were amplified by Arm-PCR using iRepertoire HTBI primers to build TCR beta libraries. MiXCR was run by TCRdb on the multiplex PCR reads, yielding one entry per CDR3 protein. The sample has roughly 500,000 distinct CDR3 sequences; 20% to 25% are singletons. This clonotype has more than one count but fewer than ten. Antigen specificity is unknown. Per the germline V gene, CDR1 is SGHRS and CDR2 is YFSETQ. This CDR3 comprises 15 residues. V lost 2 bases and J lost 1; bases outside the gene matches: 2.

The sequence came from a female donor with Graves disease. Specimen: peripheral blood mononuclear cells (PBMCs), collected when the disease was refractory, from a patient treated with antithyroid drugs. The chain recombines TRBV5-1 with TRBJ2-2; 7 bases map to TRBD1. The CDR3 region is CASSFGTENTGELFF. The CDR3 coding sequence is TGCGCCAGCAGCTTTGGGACAGAGAACACCGGGGAGCTGTTTTTT.